The 28 T cell receptor beta chains below were found in one sample sequenced in a study of T cell responses to AZD1222 COVID-19 vaccine. Profiled with immunoSEQ multiplex PCR; TCRdb holds only in-frame clones, not every one. In the table there are about 110,000 clones, roughly 84% of which are singletons. Sample: peripheral blood, taken on day 0 of AZD1222 vaccination. These receptor sequences come from an adult in good health.

The chain uses TRBV18 and TRBJ2-3, with D possibly called TRBD1 or TRBD2 (6 bases each). The germline V gene encodes CDR1 KGHSH and CDR2 LQKENI. Trimming shortened V by 3 bases and J by 1 base, and 17 bases separated the two germline ends. This CDR3 contains 17 residues. The CDR3 sequence: CASSPPRGGPGTDTQYF. CDR3 nucleotide sequence: TGTGCCAGCTCACCCCCGCGAGGGGGGCCTGGCACAGATACGCAGTATTTT.

The rearrangement joins TRBV5-1 to TRBJ2-3; possibly TRBD1 or TRBD2 for D (6 bases each). The CDR3 is 17 amino acids. Germline V gene sequence: CDR1 SGHRS, CDR2 YFSETQ. Trimming stripped 0 bases from V and 0 bases from J, with 14 bases between. CDR3 residues: CASSLGSGAKSTDTQYF. CDR3 in DNA: TGCGCCAGCAGCTTGGGGTCGGGGGCCAAGAGCACAGATACGCAGTATTTT.

The chain is built from TRBV19 and TRBJ2-7; TRBD1 aligns across 7 bases. The V segment lost 2 bases and the J segment 1 base; nucleotides outside the gene matches: 5. The length of the CDR3 is 15 residues. Germline V gene lookup returns CDR1 LNHDA and CDR2 SQIVND (reference sequence). The CDR3 bases are TGTGCCAGTAGTATAATGAAGGGGGCGTCCTACGAGCAGTACTTC. Translation gives CASSIMKGASYEQYF.

The CDR3 loop is CAHGGDTQYF. DNA for the CDR3: TGTGCCCATGGGGGGGATACGCAGTATTTT. V and J are TRBV30 and TRBJ2-3; D perhaps matches TRBD2 (6 bases). Trimming stripped 8 bases from V and 6 bases from J, with 9 bases between. The length of the CDR3 is 10 residues. The germline V gene has CDR1 GTSNPN and CDR2 SVGIG (reference sequence). The entire variable domain, with the rest obtained from reference TRBV30 and TRBJ2-3, is as follows: SQTIHQWPATLVQPVGSPLSLECTVEGTSNPNLYWYRQAAGRGLQLLFYSVGIGQISSEVPQNLSASRPQDRQFILSSKKLLLSDSGFYLCAHGGDTQYFGPGTRLTVL.

The rearrangement uses TRBV5-3 and TRBJ2-7; either TRBD1 or TRBD2 may supply D (5 bases each). TRBV5-3 is known as an ORF, though its function is uncertain. Trimming removed 0 bases at V and 3 bases at J, with 19 bases between. CDR3 length: 17 residues. This CDR3 reads CARSLAIQVRAYYEQYF. The CDR3 DNA is TGTGCCAGAAGCTTGGCTATACAGGTGAGGGCCTACTACGAGCAGTACTTC.

V and J are TRBV7-9 and TRBJ1-1, with D maybe TRBD1 (5 bases). This CDR3 is built from 17 residues. Looked up from germline, CDR1 is SEHNR and CDR2 is FQNEAQ (reference sequence). Trimming took 5 bases from V and 2 from J, leaving 21 bases between them. For the CDR3, the DNA is TGTGCCAGCAGCCACGGTGGAGGGTTTGGGGGTAACACTGAAGCTTTCTTT. Its translation is CASSHGGGFGGNTEAFF.

The rearrangement joins TRBV5-1 to TRBJ1-4; D is ambiguous. V was clipped by 3 bases and J by 0 bases, with 9 bases between them. The CDR3 extends over 15 amino acids. Germline V lookup: CDR1 SGHRS, CDR2 YFSETQ. This CDR3 is CASSWRDATNEKLFF. DNA of the CDR3: TGCGCCAGCAGCTGGAGGGATGCAACTAATGAAAAACTGTTTTTT.

This clone was found once. The gene calls are TRBV7-2 and TRBJ2-1; the D gene is possibly TRBD2 (7 bases). The CDR3 is 15 amino acids. The germline V gene has CDR1 SGHTA and CDR2 FQGNSA. Trimming shortened V by 0 bases and J by 9 bases, and 15 bases separated the two germline ends. The CDR3 loop reads CASSLARGGTGEQFF. The CDR3 DNA reads as TGTGCCAGCAGCTTAGCCCGCGGGGGCACGGGTGAGCAGTTCTTC.

This clone was seen a single time. The rearrangement uses TRBV27 and TRBJ1-5; no definite D call. V was trimmed by 5 bases and J by 1 base, leaving 9 bases between them. Germline V gene data show CDR1 as MNHEY and CDR2 as SMNVEV (reference sequence). CDR3 length: 14 amino acids. Here the CDR3 reads CASSKKSSNQPQHF. CDR3 nucleotide sequence: TGTGCCAGCAGTAAGAAATCCAGCAATCAGCCCCAGCATTTT.

This clone was recorded once. This chain connects TRBV11-1 to TRBJ1-1, with D uncertain. The CDR3 totals 15 residues. Trimming left V 6 bases short and J 1 base short, with 15 bases between. CDR1 is SGHAT and CDR2 is FQDESV in the germline V gene (reference sequence). Here the CDR3 DNA reads TGTGCCAGCAGTTTGATGGTCGCGGGGAACACTGAAGCTTTCTTT. The encoded protein is CASSLMVAGNTEAFF.

The V gene is TRBV27, the J gene TRBJ2-1, with D hard to call. The germline V gene encodes CDR1 MNHEY and CDR2 SMNVEV (reference sequence). V shed 2 bases and J shed 9 bases, with 8 bases lying between them. The CDR3 is made up of 12 amino acids. The CDR3 bases are TGTGCCAGCAGTTTACGATCGGGTGAGCAGTTCTTC. Translated, it gives CASSLRSGEQFF.

The chain joins TRBV7-8 to TRBJ1-4, with D perhaps matching TRBD1 (5 bases). Trimming took off 5 bases at V and 2 bases at J, with 12 bases between the two ends. In germline, CDR1 is SGHVS, CDR2 FQNEAQ. The CDR3 has 15 amino acids. The CDR3 loop is CASSGTRRTNEKLFF. The CDR3 bases are TGTGCCAGCAGCGGGACCCGGCGGACTAATGAAAAACTGTTTTTT.

J is TRBJ1-5 and V is TRBV7-2; D perhaps matches TRBD1 (6 bases). The CDR3 is 14 residues long. Germline V lookup: CDR1 SGHTA, CDR2 FQGNSA. The V end was cut by 10 bases, the J end by 2 bases, with 15 bases between. CDR3 sequence (DNA): TGTGCCAACAGAGGGGGGGAAGGCAATCAGCCCCAGCATTTT. It encodes CANRGGEGNQPQHF.

V usage is TRBV13 and J usage is TRBJ2-1; 13 bases are shared with TRBD2. Germline V lookup: CDR1 PRHDT, CDR2 FYEKMQ (reference sequence). CDR3 size: 16 residues. After removal of 8 bases from V and 10 bases from J, the junction contained 14 bases not matched to a gene. CDR3 bases: TGTGCCAGCCAACGTCCCACTAGCGGGGGGGCCGGGGAGCAGTTCTTC. It specifies CASQRPTSGGAGEQFF.

The rearrangement uses TRBV7-8 and TRBJ1-2; D not certain. Germline V gives CDR1 SGHVS, CDR2 FQNEAQ. This CDR3 comprises 14 residues. Trimming left V 3 bases short and J 8 bases short, with 16 bases between. The CDR3 nucleotides are TGTGCCAGCAGCTTCCACCGACGCGTATGGGGCTACACCTTC. Protein sequence: CASSFHRRVWGYTF.

This chain links TRBV2 with TRBJ2-1, with TRBD2 identical over 7 bases. Germline V lookup: CDR1 SNHLY, CDR2 FYNNEI. CDR3 length: 13 residues. With 6 bases clipped from V and 4 bases from J, the junction kept 3 bases outside the gene matches. CDR3 sequence (DNA): TGTGCCAGCAGCGCGGGAGCGTACAATGAGCAGTTCTTC. This translates into CASSAGAYNEQFF.

This chain links TRBV19 with TRBJ1-6, with a tentative D call TRBD1 (5 bases). Trimming took off 5 bases at V and 10 bases at J, with 15 bases between the two ends. CDR3 length equals 14 residues. Germline loops: CDR1 LNHDA, CDR2 SQIVND (reference sequence). CDR3 in amino acids: CASSLRQTGSPLHF. The CDR3 region has the DNA TGTGCCAGTAGTCTTCGACAGACGGGGTCACCCCTCCACTTT.

This clone was observed once. The chain has TRBV29-1 and TRBJ2-7; D not resolved. From germline, CDR1 is SQVTM and CDR2 ANQGSEA. This CDR3 is 11 amino acids long. V was clipped by 4 bases and J by 1 base, with 5 bases between them. CDR3 DNA sequence: TGCAGCGTTGCACAATCCTACGAGCAGTACTTC. As protein: CSVAQSYEQYF.

This chain uses TRBV6-1 with TRBJ1-5, with D possibly matching TRBD1 (6 bases). The V gene lost 4 bases and the J gene lost 0 bases, with 16 bases spanning the gap. In germline, CDR1 is MNHNS, CDR2 SASEGT. This CDR3 comprises 17 residues. The CDR3 sequence is CASSVPMGRGSNQPQHF. CDR3 nucleotide sequence: TGTGCCAGCAGTGTCCCCATGGGCAGGGGTAGCAATCAGCCCCAGCATTTT.

The genes are TRBV6-2 or TRBV6-3 and TRBJ1-1; D is unresolved. The CDR3 spans 15 residues. Germline CDR1 reads MNHEY; CDR2 reads SVGEGT. The ends were cut back, 2 bases at V and 3 bases at J, with 13 bases in the middle. The CDR3 loop is CASSYRLGVYTEAFF. CDR3 nucleotide sequence: TGTGCCAGCAGTTACAGGTTGGGTGTGTACACTGAAGCTTTCTTT.

The rearrangement uses TRBV13 and TRBJ2-1, with 10 nucleotides matching TRBD2. Looked up from germline, CDR1 is PRHDT and CDR2 is FYEKMQ (reference sequence). The CDR3 runs 15 residues. J was trimmed by 8 bases and V by 6 bases; bases with no gene match: 10. CDR3 nucleotides: TGTGCCAGCAGTCCCCTAGCGGGAGCCGGCGATGAGCAGTTCTTC. Translating it yields CASSPLAGAGDEQFF.

The chain links TRBV5-1 to TRBJ1-2; tentatively, D is TRBD1 (5 bases). Germline CDR1 SGHRS, CDR2 YFSETQ. This CDR3 has 12 residues. V dropped 5 bases and J dropped 5 bases, with 10 bases sitting between them. The CDR3 coding sequence is TGCGCCAGCAGACTTCAGGGATATGGCTACACCTTC. This encodes CASRLQGYGYTF.

V is TRBV6-5 and J is TRBJ1-6; D perhaps matches TRBD1 (5 bases). The CDR3 totals 15 residues. Germline loops: CDR1 MNHEY, CDR2 SVGAGI. Trimming stripped 2 bases from V and 7 bases from J, with 12 bases between. As DNA, the CDR3 is TGTGCCAGCAGTTACGGCAGGGCAGGAAATTCACCCCTCCACTTT. Amino acid sequence: CASSYGRAGNSPLHF.

The sample holds one count of this clone. This rearrangement joins TRBV29-1 to TRBJ1-1, with D perhaps TRBD1 (5 bases). Germline loops: CDR1 SQVTM, CDR2 ANQGSEA. The CDR3 length is 13 residues. The V end lost 7 bases, the J end lost 3 bases, and 15 bases lay between the germline ends. The CDR3: CSAGWGSDTEAFF. In DNA, the CDR3 is TGCAGCGCCGGATGGGGGTCCGACACTGAAGCTTTCTTT.

The rearrangement links TRBV12-5 to TRBJ1-5; D perhaps matches TRBD1 (5 bases). Germline V lookup: CDR1 LGHNT, CDR2 FRNRAP. Trimming cost V 6 bases and J 3 bases, with 15 bases left between them. This CDR3 comprises 15 residues. The CDR3 protein is CASGTGGTPNQPQHF. The CDR3 DNA reads TGTGCTAGTGGGACGGGGGGTACCCCCAATCAGCCCCAGCATTTT.

The V gene is TRBV2, the J gene TRBJ2-2, with 7 bases fitting TRBD1. In germline, CDR1 is SNHLY, CDR2 FYNNEI. The CDR3 length is 15 residues. Germline trimming cut 1 base from V and 4 bases from J; bases unmatched to any gene: 3. CDR3 in amino acids: CASSEVRTGTGELFF. The CDR3 region has the DNA TGTGCCAGCAGTGAAGTGCGGACAGGCACCGGGGAGCTGTTTTTT.

The rearrangement links TRBV6-2 or TRBV6-3 to TRBJ1-1, with a possible D match to TRBD1 (6 bases). Trimming removed 6 bases at V and 7 bases at J, with 12 bases between. This CDR3 region has 12 residues. Germline V gene lookup returns CDR1 MNHEY and CDR2 SVGEGT. In nucleotides, the CDR3 is TGTGCCAGCAGCCAAGACAGGAATGAAGCTTTCTTT. It yields the protein CASSQDRNEAFF.

The chain has TRBV15 and TRBJ2-7; D remains unclear. The CDR3 loop spans 13 amino acids. V lost 0 bases to trimming and J lost 4 bases, with 7 bases between them. The germline gives CDR1 LNHNV, CDR2 YYDKDF (reference sequence). This CDR3 is CATSRDMVYEQYF. The CDR3 DNA reads as TGTGCCACCAGCAGAGATATGGTTTACGAGCAGTACTTC.